A selection of T cell receptor beta chains follows, all from one sample in a study of T cells in Graves' hyperthyroidism and ophthalmopathy. Via MiXCR, TCRdb re-called the multiplex PCR reads, giving one row per CDR3 protein. Among some 27,000 distinct CDR3 sequences listed, around 40% were seen once. The sequencing input was blood. The receptors derive from a woman in her 30s with Graves' hyperthyroidism. The CDR3 runs from the conserved cysteine through the conserved F or W. The order of the fields is clone size, V gene, J gene, D gene, CDR3 protein, CDR3 DNA. A D gene is named only where the DNA matches it firmly. Where a row states a size, it is once, few, many or the class of an expanded clone; other rows omit it.

size: few
V: TRBV10-2
J: TRBJ1-6
D: NA
CDR3: CASSPERESSPLHF
DNA: TGCGCCAGCAGTCCCGAGAGAGAAAGTTCACCCCTCCACTTT

size: NA
V: TRBV5-1
J: TRBJ2-1
D: NA
CDR3: CASSFYSSYNKQFF
DNA: TGCGCCAGCAGCTTCTATTCCTCCTACAATAAGCAGTTCTTT

size: many
V: TRBV11-2
J: TRBJ1-1
D: NA
CDR3: CASSRPMDLRAFF
DNA: TGTGCCAGCAGTCGCCCCATGGACCTTAGAGCTTTCTTT

size: many
V: TRBV5-1
J: TRBJ2-2
D: TRBD2
CDR3: CASSLGLDLTGELFF
DNA: TGCGCCAGCAGCCTGGGACTAGACCTCACCGGGGAGCTGTTTTTT

size: NA
V: TRBV29-1
J: TRBJ1-1
D: TRBD1
CDR3: CSLGSGGAGTEAFF
DNA: TGCAGCTTGGGGTCAGGGGGGGCGGGTACTGAAGCTTTCTTT

size: NA
V: TRBV2
J: TRBJ1-5
D: TRBD1
CDR3: CASSTGKQQPQHF
DNA: TGTGCCAGCTCGACAGGGAAACAACAGCCCCAGCATTTT

size: many
V: TRBV6-6
J: TRBJ1-1
D: TRBD1
CDR3: CVSRGTVNTEAFF
DNA: TGTGTCAGCAGAGGGACAGTGAACACTGAAGCTTTCTTT

size: NA
V: TRBV5-6
J: TRBJ1-2
D: NA
CDR3: CASSFQDYGYTF
DNA: TGTGCCAGCAGCTTTCAAGACTATGGCTACACCTTC

size: NA
V: TRBV9
J: TRBJ2-1
D: TRBD2
CDR3: CASSGGLDGYNEQFF
DNA: TGTGCCAGCAGCGGAGGACTAGATGGCTACAATGAGCAGTTCTTC

size: NA
V: TRBV6-6
J: TRBJ1-2
D: NA
CDR3: CASSAVRNYYGYTF
DNA: TGTGCCAGCAGTGCCGTCCGGAACTACTATGGCTACACCTTC

size: many
V: TRBV20-1
J: TRBJ1-1
D: NA
CDR3: CSARNFGETGGVEAFF
DNA: TGCAGTGCTAGAAATTTCGGAGAGACGGGAGGAGTGGAAGCTTTCTTT

size: many
V: TRBV14
J: TRBJ2-3
D: NA
CDR3: CASSQVSKGTQYF
DNA: TGTGCCAGCAGCCAAGTTTCTAAGGGTACGCAGTATTTT

size: NA
V: TRBV28
J: TRBJ2-7
D: NA
CDR3: CASRGAGIAYGQYF
DNA: TGTGCTAGCAGGGGGGCCGGCATCGCGTACGGGCAGTACTTC

size: NA
V: TRBV19
J: TRBJ2-7
D: TRBD2
CDR3: CASSPLAGEQYF
DNA: TGTGCCAGTAGTCCTTTAGCGGGAGAGCAGTACTTC

size: many
V: TRBV11-3
J: TRBJ2-3
D: NA
CDR3: CASSLGERDTQYF
DNA: TGTGCCAGCAGCTTAGGGGAGCGGGATACGCAGTATTTT

size: NA
V: TRBV27
J: TRBJ2-2
D: NA
CDR3: CASSLTGFDGELSF
DNA: TGTGCCAGCAGTTTAACCGGTTTCGACGGGGAGCTGTCTTTT

size: many
V: TRBV20-1
J: TRBJ2-5
D: NA
CDR3: CSARGGRLETQYF
DNA: TGCAGTGCTAGGGGGGGACGCCTGGAGACCCAGTACTTC

size: many
V: TRBV27
J: TRBJ1-2
D: TRBD1
CDR3: CASSSGQGNYGYTF
DNA: TGTGCCAGCAGTTCTGGACAGGGTAATTATGGCTACACCTTC

size: many
V: TRBV7-3
J: TRBJ2-7
D: NA
CDR3: CASSPGTAPYEQYF
DNA: TGTGCCAGCAGCCCCGGGACTGCACCCTACGAGCAGTACTTC

size: NA
V: TRBV2
J: TRBJ2-2
D: TRBD1
CDR3: CASRTGVGRELFF
DNA: TGTGCCTCCCGGACAGGGGTGGGTAGGGAGCTGTTTTTT

size: many
V: TRBV11-3
J: TRBJ2-1
D: NA
CDR3: CASSLGSMNEQFF
DNA: TGTGCCAGCAGCTTAGGGAGCATGAATGAGCAGTTCTTC

size: NA
V: TRBV2
J: TRBJ1-2
D: NA
CDR3: CASSRQSSYGYTF
DNA: TGTGCCAGCAGTAGGCAGTCTAGCTATGGCTACACCTTC

size: medium-sized
V: TRBV24-1
J: TRBJ2-5
D: TRBD2
CDR3: CATSGPPALADQETQYF
DNA: TGTGCCACCAGTGGCCCCCCAGCACTAGCGGACCAAGAGACCCAGTACTTC

size: medium-sized
V: TRBV19
J: TRBJ2-7
D: TRBD1
CDR3: CASRRGQGGSYEQYF
DNA: TGTGCCAGTAGAAGAGGACAGGGGGGTTCTTACGAGCAGTACTTC

size: many
V: TRBV3-1
J: TRBJ1-1
D: NA
CDR3: CASREGSTTEAFF
DNA: TGTGCCAGCAGGGAGGGGTCCACCACTGAAGCTTTCTTT

size: once
V: TRBV20-1
J: TRBJ2-7
D: NA
CDR3: CSAKGRIPYEQYF
DNA: TGCAGTGCTAAGGGGCGGATCCCCTACGAGCAGTACTTC

size: many
V: TRBV11-3
J: TRBJ2-1
D: NA
CDR3: CASSPGNDEQFF
DNA: TGTGCCAGCAGCCCCGGGAACGATGAGCAGTTCTTC

size: medium-sized
V: TRBV20-1
J: TRBJ2-7
D: NA
CDR3: CSARSDSYEQYF
DNA: TGCAGTGCTCGTAGCGACTCCTACGAGCAGTACTTC

size: many
V: TRBV6-5
J: TRBJ1-6
D: NA
CDR3: CASSTSSAGRDNSPLHF
DNA: TGTGCCAGCAGTACCAGCAGTGCGGGCCGGGATAATTCACCCCTCCACTTT

size: medium-sized
V: TRBV10-3
J: TRBJ2-7
D: NA
CDR3: CAISADLSEQYF
DNA: TGTGCCATCAGTGCTGACCTTAGCGAGCAGTACTTC

size: many
V: TRBV5-1
J: TRBJ2-1
D: NA
CDR3: CASSFLAEGYNEQFF
DNA: TGCGCCAGCAGCTTTTTAGCGGAGGGGTACAATGAGCAGTTCTTC

size: NA
V: TRBV5-1
J: TRBJ2-7
D: NA
CDR3: CASSPGRDYEQYF
DNA: TGCGCCAGCAGTCCAGGTAGGGACTACGAGCAGTACTTC

size: many
V: TRBV13
J: TRBJ2-7
D: TRBD1
CDR3: CASSLGERGPYF
DNA: TGTGCCAGCAGCTTAGGCGAGAGGGGGCCGTACTTC

size: NA
V: TRBV25-1
J: TRBJ2-1
D: TRBD2
CDR3: CASRLSGSGNEQFF
DNA: TGTGCCAGCCGACTGAGCGGGAGCGGGAATGAGCAGTTCTTC

size: NA
V: TRBV9
J: TRBJ2-7
D: NA
CDR3: CANSRKSRTAYEQYF
DNA: TGTGCCAACAGCCGCAAATCCCGGACCGCGTACGAGCAGTACTTC

size: many
V: TRBV9
J: TRBJ2-5
D: TRBD1
CDR3: CASSPNEGASETQYF
DNA: TGTGCCAGCAGCCCCAATGAGGGGGCGTCGGAGACCCAGTACTTC

size: many
V: TRBV7-8
J: TRBJ1-1
D: NA
CDR3: CASSPSPTEAFF
DNA: TGTGCCAGCAGCCCCTCTCCGACTGAAGCTTTCTTT

size: NA
V: TRBV5-1
J: TRBJ2-7
D: TRBD1
CDR3: CASGLTGDYEQYF
DNA: TGCGCCAGCGGCTTGACAGGGGACTACGAGCAGTACTTC

size: NA
V: TRBV7-8
J: TRBJ2-1
D: TRBD2
CDR3: CASSFLTSGRDNEQFF
DNA: TGTGCCAGCAGTTTCCTAACTAGCGGGAGGGACAATGAGCAGTTCTTC

size: NA
V: TRBV29-1
J: TRBJ1-1
D: NA
CDR3: CSVERGVRNEAFF
DNA: TGCAGCGTTGAAAGGGGAGTCAGGAATGAAGCTTTCTTT

size: once
V: TRBV29-1
J: TRBJ2-7
D: TRBD2
CDR3: CSVDSGGYEQYF
DNA: TGCAGTGTCGACTCGGGGGGCTACGAGCAGTACTTC

size: many
V: TRBV5-1
J: TRBJ2-1
D: NA
CDR3: CASSFYSSYNEQFF
DNA: TGCGCCAGCAGCTTCTATTCCTCCTACAATGAGCAGTTCTTC